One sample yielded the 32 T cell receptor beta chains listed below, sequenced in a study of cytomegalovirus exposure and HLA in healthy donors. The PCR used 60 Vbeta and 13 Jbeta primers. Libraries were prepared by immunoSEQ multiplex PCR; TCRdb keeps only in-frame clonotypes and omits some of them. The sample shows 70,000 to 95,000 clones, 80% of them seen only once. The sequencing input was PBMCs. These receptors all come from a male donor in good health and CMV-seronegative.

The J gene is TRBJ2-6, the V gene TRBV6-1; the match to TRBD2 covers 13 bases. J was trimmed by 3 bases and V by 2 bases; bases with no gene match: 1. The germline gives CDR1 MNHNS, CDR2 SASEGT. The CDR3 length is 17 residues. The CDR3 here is CASSETSGGGGANVLTF. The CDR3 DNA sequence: TGTGCCAGCAGTGAAACTAGCGGGGGGGGTGGGGCCAACGTCCTGACTTTC.

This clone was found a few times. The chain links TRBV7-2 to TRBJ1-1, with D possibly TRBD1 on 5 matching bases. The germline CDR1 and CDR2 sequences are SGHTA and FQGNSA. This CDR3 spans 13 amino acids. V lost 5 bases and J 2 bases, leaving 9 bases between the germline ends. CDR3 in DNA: TGTGCCAGCAGCGCGGGGCTTAACACTGAAGCTTTCTTT. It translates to CASSAGLNTEAFF.

CDR3 in amino acids: CSVEPMGRLVNEQFF. The CDR3 coding sequence is TGCAGCGTTGAGCCGATGGGGAGATTGGTGAATGAGCAGTTCTTC. The rearrangement joins TRBV29-1 to TRBJ2-1; perhaps TRBD2 as D (5 bases). Looked up from germline, CDR1 is SQVTM and CDR2 is ANQGSEA. Trimming left V 3 bases short and J 7 bases short, with 19 bases between. This CDR3 is 15 amino acids long.

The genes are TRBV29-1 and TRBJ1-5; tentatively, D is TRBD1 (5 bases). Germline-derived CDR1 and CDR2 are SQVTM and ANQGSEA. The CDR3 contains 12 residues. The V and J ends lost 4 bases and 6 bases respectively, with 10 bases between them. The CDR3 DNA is TGCAGCGTTGTAGGGGAAGGTCAGCCCCAGCATTTT. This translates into CSVVGEGQPQHF.

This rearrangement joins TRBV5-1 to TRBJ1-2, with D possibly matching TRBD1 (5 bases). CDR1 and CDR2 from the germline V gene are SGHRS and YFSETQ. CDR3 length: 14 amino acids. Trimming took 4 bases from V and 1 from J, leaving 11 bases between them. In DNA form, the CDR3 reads TGCGCCAGCAGCCGGGACTTCCTTAACTATGGCTACACCTTC. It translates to CASSRDFLNYGYTF.

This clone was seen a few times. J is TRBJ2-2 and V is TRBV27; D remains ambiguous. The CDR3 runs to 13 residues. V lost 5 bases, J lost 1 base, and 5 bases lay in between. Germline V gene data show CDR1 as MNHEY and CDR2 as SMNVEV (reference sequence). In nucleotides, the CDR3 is TGTGCCAGCAGTCTCCTGAACACCGGGGAGCTGTTTTTT. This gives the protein CASSLLNTGELFF.

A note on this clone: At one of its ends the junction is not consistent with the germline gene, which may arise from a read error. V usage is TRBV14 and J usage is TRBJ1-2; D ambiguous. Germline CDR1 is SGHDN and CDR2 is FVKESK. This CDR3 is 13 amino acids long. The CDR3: CASSYRGVYGYPF. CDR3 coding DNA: TGTGCCAGCAGCTACCGGGGTGTCTATGGCTACCCCTTC.

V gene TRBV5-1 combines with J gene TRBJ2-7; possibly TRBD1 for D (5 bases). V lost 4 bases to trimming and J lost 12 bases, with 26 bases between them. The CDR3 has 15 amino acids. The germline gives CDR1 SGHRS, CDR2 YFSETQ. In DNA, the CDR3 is TGCGCCAGCAGCCGATCGACAGTCACAATAGTCCGGTGGTACTTC. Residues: CASSRSTVTIVRWYF.

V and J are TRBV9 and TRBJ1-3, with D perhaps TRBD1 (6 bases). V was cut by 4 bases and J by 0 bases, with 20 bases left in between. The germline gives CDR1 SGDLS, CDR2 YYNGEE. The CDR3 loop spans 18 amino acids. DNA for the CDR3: TGTGCCAGCAGCCCACACAGGGACAACCGTATCTCTGGAAACACCATATATTTT. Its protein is CASSPHRDNRISGNTIYF. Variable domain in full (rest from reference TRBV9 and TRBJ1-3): DSGVTQTPKHLITATGQRVTLRCSPRSGDLSVYWYQQSLDQGLQFLIQYYNGEERAKGNILERFSAQQFPDLHSELNLSSLELGDSALYFCASSPHRDNRISGNTIYFGEGSWLTVV.

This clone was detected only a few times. The CDR3 DNA sequence: TGTGCCAGCAGCGTAGCATTCACCGGGGAGCTGTTTTTT. This sequence encodes CASSVAFTGELFF. The V and J genes are TRBV9 and TRBJ2-2, with D uncertain. The V and J ends lost 0 bases and 4 bases respectively, with 4 bases between them. The CDR3 is 13 amino acids. The germline V gene encodes CDR1 SGDLS and CDR2 YYNGEE.

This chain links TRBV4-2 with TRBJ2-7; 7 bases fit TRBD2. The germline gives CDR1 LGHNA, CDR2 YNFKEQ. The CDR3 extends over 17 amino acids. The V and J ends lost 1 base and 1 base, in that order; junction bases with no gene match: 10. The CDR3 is CASSQVQAGVKSYEQYF. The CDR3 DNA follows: TGTGCCAGCAGCCAAGTCCAGGCGGGAGTTAAATCCTACGAGCAGTACTTC.

Here the CDR3 DNA reads TGTGCCAGCAGCGACTATAGCGGGGGGGCACAGGATACGCAGTATTTT. Translating it yields CASSDYSGGAQDTQYF. The rearrangement joins TRBV11-2 to TRBJ2-3, with 11 nucleotides matching TRBD2. With 5 bases clipped from V and 6 bases from J, the junction kept 10 bases outside the gene matches. The CDR3 length is 16 residues. CDR1 and CDR2 (germline): SGHAT, FQNNGV.

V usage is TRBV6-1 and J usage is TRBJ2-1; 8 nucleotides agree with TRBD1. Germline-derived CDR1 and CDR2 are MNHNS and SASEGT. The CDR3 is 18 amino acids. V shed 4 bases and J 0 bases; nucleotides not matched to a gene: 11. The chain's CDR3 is CASSGPGQVIYSYNEQFF. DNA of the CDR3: TGTGCCAGCAGTGGACCGGGACAGGTGATTTACTCCTACAATGAGCAGTTCTTC.

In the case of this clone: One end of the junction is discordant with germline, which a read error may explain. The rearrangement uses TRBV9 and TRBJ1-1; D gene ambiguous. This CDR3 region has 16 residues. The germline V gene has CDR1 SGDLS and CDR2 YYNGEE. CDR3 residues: CASGVGSRALNTEAFF. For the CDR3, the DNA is TGTGCCAGCGGCGTGGGGAGTCGGGCTTTGAACACTGAAGCTTTCTTT.

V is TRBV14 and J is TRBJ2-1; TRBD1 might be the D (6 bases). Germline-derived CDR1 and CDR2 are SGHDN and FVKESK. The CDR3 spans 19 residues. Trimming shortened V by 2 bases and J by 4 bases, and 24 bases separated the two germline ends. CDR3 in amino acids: CASSQQEWSGAVSYNEQFF. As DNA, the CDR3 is TGTGCCAGCAGCCAACAAGAGTGGTCAGGGGCTGTGTCATACAATGAGCAGTTCTTC.

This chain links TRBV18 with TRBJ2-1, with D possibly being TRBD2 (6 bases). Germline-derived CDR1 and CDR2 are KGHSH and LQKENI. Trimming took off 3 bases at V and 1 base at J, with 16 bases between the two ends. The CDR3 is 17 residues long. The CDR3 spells CASSPGTAGKSYNEQFF. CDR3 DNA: TGTGCCAGCTCACCCGGGACCGCGGGAAAGTCCTACAATGAGCAGTTCTTC.

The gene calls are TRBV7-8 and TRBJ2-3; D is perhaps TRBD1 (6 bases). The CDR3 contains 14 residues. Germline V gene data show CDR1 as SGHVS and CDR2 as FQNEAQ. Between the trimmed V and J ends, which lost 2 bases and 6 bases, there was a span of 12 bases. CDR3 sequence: CASSLLQGSDTQYF. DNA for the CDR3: TGTGCCAGCAGCTTACTACAGGGTTCGGATACGCAGTATTTT.

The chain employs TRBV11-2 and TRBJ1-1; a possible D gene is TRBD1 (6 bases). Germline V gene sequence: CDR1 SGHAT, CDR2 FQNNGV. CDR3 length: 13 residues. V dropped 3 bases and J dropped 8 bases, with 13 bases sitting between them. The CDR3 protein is CASSFGAGAEAFF. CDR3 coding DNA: TGTGCCAGCAGCTTTGGAGCGGGGGCCGAAGCTTTCTTT.

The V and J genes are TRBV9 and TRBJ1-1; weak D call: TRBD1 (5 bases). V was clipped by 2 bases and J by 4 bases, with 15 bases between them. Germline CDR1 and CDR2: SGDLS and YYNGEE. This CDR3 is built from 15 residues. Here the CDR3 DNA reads TGTGCCAGCAGCGTGAGCTGGGGCGCCGGCACTGAAGCTTTCTTT. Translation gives CASSVSWGAGTEAFF. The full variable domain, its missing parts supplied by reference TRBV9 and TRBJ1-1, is DSGVTQTPKHLITATGQRVTLRCSPRSGDLSVYWYQQSLDQGLQFLIQYYNGEERAKGNILERFSAQQFPDLHSELNLSSLELGDSALYFCASSVSWGAGTEAFFGQGTRLTVV.

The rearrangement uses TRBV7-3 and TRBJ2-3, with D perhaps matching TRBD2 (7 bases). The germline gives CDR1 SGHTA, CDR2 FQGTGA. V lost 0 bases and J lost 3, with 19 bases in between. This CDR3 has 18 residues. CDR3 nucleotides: TGTGCCAGCAGCTTAACCGGGGATAGGGGGGGCTGGACAGATACGCAGTATTTT. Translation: CASSLTGDRGGWTDTQYF.

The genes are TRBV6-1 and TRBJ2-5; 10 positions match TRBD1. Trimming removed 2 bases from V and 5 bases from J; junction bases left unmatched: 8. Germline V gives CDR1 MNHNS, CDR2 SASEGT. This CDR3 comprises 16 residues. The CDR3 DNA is TGTGCCAGCAGTGAATTAGGGACAGGGGAAGGGGAGACCCAGTACTTC. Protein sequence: CASSELGTGEGETQYF.

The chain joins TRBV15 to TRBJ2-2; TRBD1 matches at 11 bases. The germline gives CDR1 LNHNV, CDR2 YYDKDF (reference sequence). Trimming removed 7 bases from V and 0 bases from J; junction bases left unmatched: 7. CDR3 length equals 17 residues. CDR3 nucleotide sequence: TGTGCCACCACTCGGGGACAGGGGGTCGCGAACACCGGGGAGCTGTTTTTT. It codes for CATTRGQGVANTGELFF.

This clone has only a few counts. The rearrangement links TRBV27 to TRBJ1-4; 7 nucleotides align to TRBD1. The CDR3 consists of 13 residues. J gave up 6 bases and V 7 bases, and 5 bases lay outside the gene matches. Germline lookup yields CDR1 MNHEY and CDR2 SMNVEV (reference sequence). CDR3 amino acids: CASKGAGYEKLFF. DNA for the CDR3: TGTGCCAGCAAGGGGGCAGGGTATGAAAAACTGTTTTTT.

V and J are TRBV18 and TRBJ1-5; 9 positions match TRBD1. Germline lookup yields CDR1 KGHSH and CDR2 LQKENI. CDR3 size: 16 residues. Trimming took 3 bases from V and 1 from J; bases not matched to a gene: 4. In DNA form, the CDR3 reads TGTGCCAGCTCACCCGGGACAGGGATCAGCAATCAGCCCCAGCATTTT. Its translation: CASSPGTGISNQPQHF.

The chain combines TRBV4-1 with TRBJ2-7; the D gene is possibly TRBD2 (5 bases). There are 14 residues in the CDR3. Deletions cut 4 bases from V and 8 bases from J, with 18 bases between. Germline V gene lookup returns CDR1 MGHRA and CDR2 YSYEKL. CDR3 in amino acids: CASSLSSKGEKQYF. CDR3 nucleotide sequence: TGCGCCAGCAGCCTCTCTAGCAAGGGAGAGAAGCAGTACTTC.

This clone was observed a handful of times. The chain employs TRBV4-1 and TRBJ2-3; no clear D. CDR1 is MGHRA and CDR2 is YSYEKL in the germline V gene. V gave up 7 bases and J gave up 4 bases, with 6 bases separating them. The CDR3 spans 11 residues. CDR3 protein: CASTNSDTQYF. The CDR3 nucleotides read TGCGCCAGCACAAACTCAGATACGCAGTATTTT.

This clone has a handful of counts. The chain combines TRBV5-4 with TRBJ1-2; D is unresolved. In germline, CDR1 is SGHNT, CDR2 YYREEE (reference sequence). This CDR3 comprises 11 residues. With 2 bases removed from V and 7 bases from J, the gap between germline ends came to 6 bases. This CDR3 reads CASSFSFGYTF. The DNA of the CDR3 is TGTGCCAGCAGCTTCTCCTTTGGCTACACCTTC.

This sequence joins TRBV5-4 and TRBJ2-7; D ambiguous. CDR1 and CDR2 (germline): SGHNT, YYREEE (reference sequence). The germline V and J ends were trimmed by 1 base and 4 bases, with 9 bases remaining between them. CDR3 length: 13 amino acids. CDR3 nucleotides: TGTGCCAGCAGCTTGACAGTGGAATACGAGCAGTACTTC. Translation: CASSLTVEYEQYF. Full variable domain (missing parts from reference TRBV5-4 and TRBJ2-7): ETGVTQSPTHLIKTRGQQVTLRCSSQSGHNTVSWYQQALGQGPQFIFQYYREEENGRGNFPPRFSGLQFPNYSSELNVNALELDDSALYLCASSLTVEYEQYFGPGTRLTVT.

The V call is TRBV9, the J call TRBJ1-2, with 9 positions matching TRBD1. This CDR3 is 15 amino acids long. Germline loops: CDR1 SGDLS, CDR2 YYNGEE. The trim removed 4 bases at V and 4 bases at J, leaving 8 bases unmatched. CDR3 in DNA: TGTGCCAGCAGCCCCCAGACAGGGGGGACCTATGGCTACACCTTC. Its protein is CASSPQTGGTYGYTF.

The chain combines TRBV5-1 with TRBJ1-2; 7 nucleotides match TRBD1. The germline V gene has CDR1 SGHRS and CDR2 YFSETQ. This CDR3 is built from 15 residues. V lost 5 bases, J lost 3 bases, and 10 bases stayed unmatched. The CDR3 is CASRPQLQGDYGYTF. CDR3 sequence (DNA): TGCGCCAGCAGGCCTCAACTCCAGGGGGACTATGGCTACACCTTC.

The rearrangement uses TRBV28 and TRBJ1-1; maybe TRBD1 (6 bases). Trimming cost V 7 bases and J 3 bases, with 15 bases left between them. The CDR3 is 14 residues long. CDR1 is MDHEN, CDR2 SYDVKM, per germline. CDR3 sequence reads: CASTWGQPDTEAFF. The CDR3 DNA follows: TGTGCCAGCACATGGGGGCAGCCGGACACTGAAGCTTTCTTT.

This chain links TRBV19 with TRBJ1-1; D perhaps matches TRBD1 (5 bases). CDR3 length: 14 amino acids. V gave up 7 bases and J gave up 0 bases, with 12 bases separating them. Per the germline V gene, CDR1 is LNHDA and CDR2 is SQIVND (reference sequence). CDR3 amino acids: CASTLRQMNTEAFF. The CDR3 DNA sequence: TGTGCCAGTACCTTAAGACAGATGAACACTGAAGCTTTCTTT.